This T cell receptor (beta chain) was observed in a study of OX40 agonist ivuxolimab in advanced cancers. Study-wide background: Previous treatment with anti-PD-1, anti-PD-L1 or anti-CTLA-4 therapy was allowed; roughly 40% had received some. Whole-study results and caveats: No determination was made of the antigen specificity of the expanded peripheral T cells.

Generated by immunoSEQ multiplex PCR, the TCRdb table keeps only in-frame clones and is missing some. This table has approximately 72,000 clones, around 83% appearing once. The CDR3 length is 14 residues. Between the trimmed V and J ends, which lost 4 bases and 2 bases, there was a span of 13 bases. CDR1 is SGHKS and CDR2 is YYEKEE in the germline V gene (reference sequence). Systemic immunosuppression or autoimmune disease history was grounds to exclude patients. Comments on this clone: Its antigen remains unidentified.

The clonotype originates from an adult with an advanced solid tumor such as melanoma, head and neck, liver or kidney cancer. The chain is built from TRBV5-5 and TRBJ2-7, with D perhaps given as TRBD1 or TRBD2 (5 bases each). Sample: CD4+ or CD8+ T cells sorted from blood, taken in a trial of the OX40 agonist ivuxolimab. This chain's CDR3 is CASSPALGAYEQYF. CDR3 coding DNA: TGTGCCAGCAGCCCGGCCCTGGGGGCCTACGAGCAGTACTTC.